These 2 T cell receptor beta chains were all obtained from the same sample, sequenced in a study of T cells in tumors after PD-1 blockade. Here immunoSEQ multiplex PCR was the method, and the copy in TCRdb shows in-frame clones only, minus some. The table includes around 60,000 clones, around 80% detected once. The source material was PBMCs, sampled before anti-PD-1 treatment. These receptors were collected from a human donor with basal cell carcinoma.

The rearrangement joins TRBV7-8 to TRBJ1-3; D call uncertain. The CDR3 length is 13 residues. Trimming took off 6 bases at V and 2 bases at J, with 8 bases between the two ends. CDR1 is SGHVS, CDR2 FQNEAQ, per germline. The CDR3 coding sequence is TGTGCCAGCAGTCAGAATCCTGGAAACACCATATATTTT. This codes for CASSQNPGNTIYF.

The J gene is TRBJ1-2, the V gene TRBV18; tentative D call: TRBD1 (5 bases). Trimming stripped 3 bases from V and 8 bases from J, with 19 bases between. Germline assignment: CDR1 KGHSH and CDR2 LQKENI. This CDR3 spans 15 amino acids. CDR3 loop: CASSPIGATGRGYTF. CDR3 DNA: TGTGCCAGCTCACCCATAGGGGCCACGGGCAGGGGCTACACCTTC.